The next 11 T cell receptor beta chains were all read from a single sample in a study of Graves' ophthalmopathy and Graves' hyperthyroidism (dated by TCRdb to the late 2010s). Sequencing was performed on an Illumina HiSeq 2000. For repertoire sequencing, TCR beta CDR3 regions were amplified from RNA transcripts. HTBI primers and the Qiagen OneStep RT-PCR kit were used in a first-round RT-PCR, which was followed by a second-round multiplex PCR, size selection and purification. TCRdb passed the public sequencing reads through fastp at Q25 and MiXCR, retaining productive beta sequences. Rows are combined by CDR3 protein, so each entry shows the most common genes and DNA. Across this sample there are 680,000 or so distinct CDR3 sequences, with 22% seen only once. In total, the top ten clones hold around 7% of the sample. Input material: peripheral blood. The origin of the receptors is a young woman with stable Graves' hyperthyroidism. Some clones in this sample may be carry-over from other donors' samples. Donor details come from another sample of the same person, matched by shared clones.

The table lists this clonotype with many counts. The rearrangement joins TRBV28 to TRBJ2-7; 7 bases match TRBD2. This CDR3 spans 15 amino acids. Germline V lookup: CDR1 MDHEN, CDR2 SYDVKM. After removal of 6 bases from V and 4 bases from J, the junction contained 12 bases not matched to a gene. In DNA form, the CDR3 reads TGTGCCAGCAGGACACCCGGGACGGGAGGATACGAGCAGTACTTC. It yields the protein CASRTPGTGGYEQYF.

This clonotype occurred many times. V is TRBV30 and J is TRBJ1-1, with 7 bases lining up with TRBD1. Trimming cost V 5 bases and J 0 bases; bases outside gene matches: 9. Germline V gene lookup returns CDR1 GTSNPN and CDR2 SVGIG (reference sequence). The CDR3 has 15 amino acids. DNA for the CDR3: TGTGCCTGGGACCGGGACAGTATCATGAACACTGAAGCTTTCTTT. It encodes CAWDRDSIMNTEAFF.

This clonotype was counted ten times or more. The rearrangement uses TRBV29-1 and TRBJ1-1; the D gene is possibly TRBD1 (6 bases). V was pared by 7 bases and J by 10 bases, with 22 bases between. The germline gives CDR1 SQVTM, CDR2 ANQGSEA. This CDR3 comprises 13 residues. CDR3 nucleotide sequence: TGCAGCGGTGATCCTACAGGGCTTCAGGGAGCTTTCTTT. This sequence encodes CSGDPTGLQGAFF.

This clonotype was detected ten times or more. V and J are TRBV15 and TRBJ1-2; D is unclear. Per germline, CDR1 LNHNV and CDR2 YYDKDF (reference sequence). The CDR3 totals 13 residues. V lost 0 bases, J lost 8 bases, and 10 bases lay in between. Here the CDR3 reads CATSRDTGSGYTF. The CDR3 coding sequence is TGTGCCACCAGCAGAGATACGGGGAGCGGCTACACCTTC.

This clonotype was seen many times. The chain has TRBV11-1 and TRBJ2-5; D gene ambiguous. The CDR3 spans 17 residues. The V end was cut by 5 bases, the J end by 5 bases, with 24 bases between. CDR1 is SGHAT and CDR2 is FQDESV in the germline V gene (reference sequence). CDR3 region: CASSPTEQLGSGETQYF. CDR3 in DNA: TGTGCCAGCAGCCCTACCGAGCAACTCGGAAGTGGGGAGACCCAGTACTTC.

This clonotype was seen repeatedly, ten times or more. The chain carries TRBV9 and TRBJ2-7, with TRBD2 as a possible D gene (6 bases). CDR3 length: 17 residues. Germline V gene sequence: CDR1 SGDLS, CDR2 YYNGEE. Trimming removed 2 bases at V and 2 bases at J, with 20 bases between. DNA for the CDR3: TGTGCCAGCAGCGTGGGGGACGCAGCGGGCCACACCTACGAGCAGTACTTC. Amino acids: CASSVGDAAGHTYEQYF.

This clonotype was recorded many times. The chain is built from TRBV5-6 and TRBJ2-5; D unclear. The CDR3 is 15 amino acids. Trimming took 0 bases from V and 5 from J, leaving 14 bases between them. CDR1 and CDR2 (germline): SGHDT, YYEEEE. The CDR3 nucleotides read TGTGCCAGCAGCTTGGCTCCGGGTTCTCGGGAGACCCAGTACTTC. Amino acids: CASSLAPGSRETQYF. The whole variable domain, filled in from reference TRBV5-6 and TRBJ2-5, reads DAGVTQSPTHLIKTRGQQVTLRCSPKSGHDTVSWYQQALGQGPQFIFQYYEEEERQRGNFPDRFSGHQFPNYSSELNVNALLLGDSALYLCASSLAPGSRETQYFGPGTRLLVL.

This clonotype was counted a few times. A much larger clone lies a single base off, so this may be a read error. CDR3 DNA sequence: TGCAGCGTCCGACCGGGGGGACAGGGTCGCACTGAAGCTTGCTTT. Its translation is CSVRPGGQGRTEACF. This chain joins TRBV29-1 and TRBJ1-1; 9 bases align to TRBD1. Germline assignment: CDR1 SQVTM and CDR2 ANQGSEA. CDR3 length equals 15 residues. Combining the CDR3 with reference TRBV29-1 and TRBJ1-1 gives the whole variable domain SAVISQKPSRDICQRGTSLTIQCQVDSQVTMMFWYRQQPGQSLTLIATANQGSEATYESGFVIDKFPISRPNLTFSTLTVSNMSPEDSSIYLCSVRPGGQGRTEACFGQGTRLTVV.

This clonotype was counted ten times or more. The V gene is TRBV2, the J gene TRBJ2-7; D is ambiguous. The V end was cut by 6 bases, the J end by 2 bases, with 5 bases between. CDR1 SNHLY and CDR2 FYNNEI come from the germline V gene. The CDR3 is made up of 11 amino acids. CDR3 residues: CASSGAYEQYF. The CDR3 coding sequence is TGTGCCAGCAGCGGTGCCTACGAGCAGTACTTC.

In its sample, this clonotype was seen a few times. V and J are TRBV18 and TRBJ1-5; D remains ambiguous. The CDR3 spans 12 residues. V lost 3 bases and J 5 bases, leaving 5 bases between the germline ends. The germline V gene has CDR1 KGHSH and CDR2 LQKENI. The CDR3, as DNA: TGTGCCAGCTCACCGGCCGATCAGCCCCAGCATTTT. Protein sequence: CASSPADQPQHF.

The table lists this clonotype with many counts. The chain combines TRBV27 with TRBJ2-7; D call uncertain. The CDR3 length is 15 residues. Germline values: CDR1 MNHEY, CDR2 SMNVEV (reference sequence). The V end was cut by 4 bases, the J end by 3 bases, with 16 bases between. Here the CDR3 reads CASSSPARQLYEQYF. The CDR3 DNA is TGTGCCAGCAGTTCTCCAGCTCGGCAACTCTACGAGCAGTACTTC.